This T cell receptor beta chain appears in the sequencing data of a study of shared clonotypes between healthy human individuals. The CDR3 has 13 amino acids. The germline V gene has CDR1 MNHEY and CDR2 SVGAGI. Trimming removed 2 bases from V and 3 bases from J, with 7 bases in between. It was at deep level that the assay was run. The repertoire was sequenced with immunoSEQ multiplex PCR; TCRdb's copy has only in-frame clones and lacks some. The repertoire holds 2 million to 3 million clones, with more than 80% as singletons. A word on this clone: This sample includes further DNA sequences coding for the same CDR3.

The gene calls are TRBV6-5 and TRBJ1-2, with D tentatively TRBD1 (5 bases). Sequencing was performed on naive CD4+ T cells sorted from blood. Documented subset: CD45RA+ positively selected. This TCR was recovered from a man aged 18 to 30 in good health. The CDR3 DNA follows: TGTGCCAGCAGTTACGGAGGGGACTATGGCTACACCTTC. It encodes CASSYGGDYGYTF.